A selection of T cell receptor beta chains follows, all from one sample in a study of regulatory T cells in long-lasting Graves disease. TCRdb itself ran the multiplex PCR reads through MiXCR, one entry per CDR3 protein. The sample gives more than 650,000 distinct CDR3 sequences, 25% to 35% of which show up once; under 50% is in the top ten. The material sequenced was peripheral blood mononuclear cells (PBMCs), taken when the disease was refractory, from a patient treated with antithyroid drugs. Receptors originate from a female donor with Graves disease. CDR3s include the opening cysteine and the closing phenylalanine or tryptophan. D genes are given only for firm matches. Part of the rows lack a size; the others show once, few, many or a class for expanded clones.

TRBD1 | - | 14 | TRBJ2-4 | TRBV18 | TGTGCCAGCTCACCCAGACAGGGCCAAAACATTCAGTACTTC | CASSPRQGQNIQYF
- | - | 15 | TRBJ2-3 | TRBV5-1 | TGCGCCAGCAGCGCGGATGGGGCCAGCACAGATACGCAGTATTTT | CASSADGASTDTQYF
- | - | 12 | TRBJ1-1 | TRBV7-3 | TGTGCCAGCAGCCATGGACACACTGAAGCTTTCTTT | CASSHGHTEAFF
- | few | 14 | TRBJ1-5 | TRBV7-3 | TGTGCCAGCAGCCCCCGATCCCGGGATCAGCCCCAGCATTTT | CASSPRSRDQPQHF
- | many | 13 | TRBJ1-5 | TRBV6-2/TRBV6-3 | TGTGCCAGCAGTTACCTCAACGGGCAGCCCCAGCATTTT | CASSYLNGQPQHF
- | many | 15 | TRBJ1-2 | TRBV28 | TGTGCCAGCAGTTTCCCCCGAAAAAGGATCTATGGCTACACCTTC | CASSFPRKRIYGYTF
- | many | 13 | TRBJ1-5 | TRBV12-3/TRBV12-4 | TGTGCCAGCACCGGGAATAGCAATCAGCCCCAGCATTTT | CASTGNSNQPQHF
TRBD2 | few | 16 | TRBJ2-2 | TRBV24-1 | TGTGCCACCAGTGGGTCTAGCGGGAGAGGCACCGGGGAGCTGTTTTTT | CATSGSSGRGTGELFF
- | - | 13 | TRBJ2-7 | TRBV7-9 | TGTGCCATCTTGGGAGGACGCACCTACGAGCAGTACTTC | CAILGGRTYEQYF
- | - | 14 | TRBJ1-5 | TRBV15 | TGTGCCACCAGCAGAGATAAGGGGTCTCAGCCCCAGCATTTT | CATSRDKGSQPQHF
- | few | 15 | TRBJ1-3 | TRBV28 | TGTGCCAGCAGTTCACCAGTGGGAAATGGAAACACCATATATTTT | CASSSPVGNGNTIYF
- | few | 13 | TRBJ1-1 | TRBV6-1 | TGTGCCAGCAAGGGCAGATTGAACACTGAAGCTTTCTTT | CASKGRLNTEAFF
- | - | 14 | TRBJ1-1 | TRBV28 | TGTGCCAGCAGTTTTTCGGGGGTGAGGACTGAAGCTTTCTTT | CASSFSGVRTEAFF
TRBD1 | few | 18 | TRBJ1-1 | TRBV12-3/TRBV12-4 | TGTGCCAGCAGTTTAGCGCGGGGGACAGGCTCAATGAACACTGAAGCTTTCTTT | CASSLARGTGSMNTEAFF
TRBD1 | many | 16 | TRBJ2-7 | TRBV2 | TGTGCCAGCAGTGATAATCGGGACAGGGCCAGGTACGAGCAGTACTTC | CASSDNRDRARYEQYF
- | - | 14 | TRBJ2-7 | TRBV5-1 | TGCGCCAGCAGCCCGGGACCGACCTCCTACGAGCAGTACTTC | CASSPGPTSYEQYF
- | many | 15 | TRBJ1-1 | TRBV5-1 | TGCGCCAGCAGCTTGGACGGAGGGCGGACCACTGAAGCTTTCTTT | CASSLDGGRTTEAFF
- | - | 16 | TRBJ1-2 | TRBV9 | TGTGCCAGCAGCTTAGGCGCAGCCGGGACCAACTATGGCTACACCTTC | CASSLGAAGTNYGYTF
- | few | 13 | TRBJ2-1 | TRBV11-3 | TGTGCCAGCAGCTTAAGCTCCTACAATGAGCAGTTCTTC | CASSLSSYNEQFF
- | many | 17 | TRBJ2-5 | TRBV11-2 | TGTGCCAGCAGCTTAGTGCAGAACTATCGGCACCCGTATAGCGAGTACTTC | CASSLVQNYRHPYSEYF
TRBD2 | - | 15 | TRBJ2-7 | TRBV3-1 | TGTGCCAGCAGCCAAGATCAAGGTAGCGGGAGCGGGCAGTACTTC | CASSQDQGSGSGQYF
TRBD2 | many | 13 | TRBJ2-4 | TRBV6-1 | TGTGCCAGTTCCCGGGACGCGGGAGACATTCAGTACTTC | CASSRDAGDIQYF
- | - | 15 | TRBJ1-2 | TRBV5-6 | TGTGCCAGCAGCCCTACAGGGCTGGCTAACTATGGCTACACCTTC | CASSPTGLANYGYTF
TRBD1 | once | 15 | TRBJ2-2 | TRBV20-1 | TGCAGTGCTAGTTTCGGGACAGGGAGGACCGGGGAGCTGTTTTTT | CSASFGTGRTGELFF
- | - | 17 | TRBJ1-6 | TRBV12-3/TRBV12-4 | TGTGCCAGCAGTTTAAGTGGGCAGGGGCTGGGGAATTCACCCCTCCACTTT | CASSLSGQGLGNSPLHF
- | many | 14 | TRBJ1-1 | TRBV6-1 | TGTGCCAGCACACGAACAGCCGGGGACACTGAAGCTTTCTTT | CASTRTAGDTEAFF
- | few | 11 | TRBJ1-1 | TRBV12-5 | TGTGCTAGTGGCGAGGGGGGGGAAGCTTTCTTT | CASGEGGEAFF
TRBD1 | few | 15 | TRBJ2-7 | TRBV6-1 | TGTGCCAGCAGGGACCCCGGGACAGGGTCGTACGAGCAGTACTTC | CASRDPGTGSYEQYF